This TCR beta chain was sequenced during a study of blood T cell repertoires in COVID-19. The protocol was immunoSEQ multiplex PCR, while the TCRdb copy is restricted to in-frame clones and leaves out a portion. Found here are some 44,000 clones, over 80% of them singletons; the top ten hold 15%. The CDR3 contains 16 residues. Germline lookup yields CDR1 MDHEN and CDR2 SYDVKM. V was trimmed by 2 bases and J by 0 bases, leaving 13 bases between them. V gene TRBV28 combines with J gene TRBJ1-1, with D perhaps matching TRBD1 (6 bases). The sequenced sample consisted of peripheral blood. The TCR comes from a man aged 55 to 69 with active COVID-19. Here the CDR3 reads CASSLRGGRLNTEAFF. The CDR3 nucleotides read TGTGCCAGCAGTTTAAGGGGGGGACGGCTGAACACTGAAGCTTTCTTT.